Reported below is one TCR beta chain. These data originate in a study of blood T cell repertoires in COVID-19. Across the study: Sites in the United States, Italy and Spain provided acute and convalescent COVID-19 samples. Sources were T cells, B-cell-depleted T cells, or PBMCs; the material itself was cDNA or gDNA.

CDR1 GTSNPN and CDR2 SVGIG come from the germline V gene (reference sequence). This CDR3 spans 18 amino acids. With V trimmed by 4 bases and J by 4 bases, 13 bases remained unmatched. Under the authors' procedure: Counts of nucleated cells, estimated from reference gene primer amplification, were obtained. TCRdb keeps only in-frame clones here, not all; method: immunoSEQ multiplex PCR. D and trimming come from the DNA, and the V and J calls and clone size come from that table. The profile shows roughly 250,000 clones, about 89% of them singletons. This sequence was found in a man aged 30 to 45 with acute or convalescent COVID-19. Input material: peripheral blood. The rearrangement uses TRBV30 and TRBJ2-2; 12 bases match TRBD1. This chain's CDR3 is CAWISGDRGLAGTGELFF. CDR3 nucleotide sequence: TGTGCCTGGATTTCAGGGGACAGGGGGCTGGCAGGCACCGGGGAGCTGTTTTTT.